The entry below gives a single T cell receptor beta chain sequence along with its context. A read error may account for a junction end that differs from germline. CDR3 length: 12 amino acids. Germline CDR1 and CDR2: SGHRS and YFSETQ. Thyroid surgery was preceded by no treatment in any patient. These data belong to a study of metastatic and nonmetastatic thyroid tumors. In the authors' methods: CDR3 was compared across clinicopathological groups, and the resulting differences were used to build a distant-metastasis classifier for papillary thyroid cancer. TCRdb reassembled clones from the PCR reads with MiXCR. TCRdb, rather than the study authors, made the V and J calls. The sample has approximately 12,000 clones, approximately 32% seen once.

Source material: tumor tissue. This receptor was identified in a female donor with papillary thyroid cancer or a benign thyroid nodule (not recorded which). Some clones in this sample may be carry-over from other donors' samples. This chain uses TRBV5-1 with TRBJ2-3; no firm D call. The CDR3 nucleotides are TGCACCAGCACTACAGTGAGAGATACGCAGTATTTT. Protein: CTSTTVRDTQYF.